The rows below give T cell receptor beta chains drawn from one sample of a study of human T cells and chemical hapten exposure. TCRdb independently ran MiXCR on the RACE reads; one entry per CDR3 protein. Of 85,000 to 100,000 distinct CDR3 sequences listed, 25% to 35% are singletons. The source material was whole blood, sampled in connection with sensitization to the hapten diphenylcyclopropenone (DPC). These receptors all come from a man in his forties with alopecia areata. Some clones in this sample may be carry-over from other donors' samples. The CDR3 runs from the conserved cysteine through the conserved F or W. The order of the fields is CDR3 length, clone size, D gene, J gene, V gene, CDR3 DNA, CDR3 protein. The D gene is left open where the match is weak. Not every row has a clone size; where given, it reads once, few, many or a size class.

length: 14
size: -
D: -
J: TRBJ2-5
V: TRBV5-6
DNA: TGTGCCAGCAGCTTGGACAGGAAAAAAGAGACCCAGTACTTC
CDR3: CASSLDRKKETQYF

length: 16
size: -
D: -
J: TRBJ1-5
V: TRBV5-1
DNA: TGCGCCACCAATGGAGGACAAAGGGTTAGCAATCAGCCCCAGCATTTT
CDR3: CATNGGQRVSNQPQHF

length: 15
size: many
D: TRBD2
J: TRBJ2-3
V: TRBV7-8
DNA: TGTGCCAGCAGCTTAGAACTAGCGGGAGCATTTACGCAGTATTTT
CDR3: CASSLELAGAFTQYF

length: 16
size: -
D: -
J: TRBJ2-3
V: TRBV5-8
DNA: TGTGCCAGCCCCCTCCTACCGGGTTGCGGTGGAGATACGCAGTATTTT
CDR3: CASPLLPGCGGDTQYF

length: 14
size: -
D: TRBD2
J: TRBJ2-7
V: TRBV7-9
DNA: TGTGCCAGCAGCTTAGAAGCGGGAGCGGACGAGCAGTACTTC
CDR3: CASSLEAGADEQYF

length: 16
size: few
D: -
J: TRBJ2-3
V: TRBV9
DNA: TGTGCCAGCAGCGTAGCCCCTAGCGAGAACACAGATACGCAGTATTTT
CDR3: CASSVAPSENTDTQYF

length: 13
size: -
D: -
J: TRBJ1-5
V: TRBV6-5
DNA: TGTGCCAGCAGTTACGACAGCAATCAGCCCCAGCATTTT
CDR3: CASSYDSNQPQHF

length: 18
size: few
D: TRBD2
J: TRBJ2-1
V: TRBV19
DNA: TGTGCCAGTAGGGGACTAGCGGGAGGATCGGTCCGCTACAATGAGCAGTTCTTC
CDR3: CASRGLAGGSVRYNEQFF

length: 14
size: -
D: -
J: TRBJ2-5
V: TRBV6-2/TRBV6-3
DNA: TGTGCCAGCAGTTACTCCGACTGCGGAGAGACCCAGTACTTC
CDR3: CASSYSDCGETQYF

length: 13
size: few
D: -
J: TRBJ1-2
V: TRBV28
DNA: TGTGCCAGCAGTTTAACCAGGGCCCTGGGCTACACCTTC
CDR3: CASSLTRALGYTF

length: 18
size: -
D: TRBD2
J: TRBJ2-3
V: TRBV6-9
DNA: TGTGCCAGCAGTCAACCCAGGCCGACTAGCGGGAGGTCAGATACGCAGTATTTT
CDR3: CASSQPRPTSGRSDTQYF

length: 16
size: many
D: -
J: TRBJ1-2
V: TRBV21-1
DNA: TGTGCCAGCAGTTACCCCCCGCTACAGGGGAACTATGGCTACACCTTC
CDR3: CASSYPPLQGNYGYTF

length: 12
size: many
D: -
J: TRBJ2-5
V: TRBV7-9
DNA: TGTGCCAGCAGCTTAACCCCGGAGACCCAGTACTTC
CDR3: CASSLTPETQYF

length: 15
size: -
D: TRBD1
J: TRBJ2-3
V: TRBV7-3
DNA: TGTGCCAGCAGGGGGGACAGGGGGCGCACAGATACGCAGTATTTT
CDR3: CASRGDRGRTDTQYF

length: 14
size: few
D: TRBD1
J: TRBJ1-6
V: TRBV6-5
DNA: TGTGCCAGCAGTTGGGACAGTTCCAATTCACCCCTCCACTTT
CDR3: CASSWDSSNSPLHF

length: 14
size: -
D: -
J: TRBJ1-5
V: TRBV2
DNA: TGTGCCAGCAGTGAAGGGGAGTACAATCAGCCCCAGCATTTT
CDR3: CASSEGEYNQPQHF

length: 13
size: few
D: TRBD2
J: TRBJ2-2
V: TRBV12-3/TRBV12-4
DNA: TGTGCCAGCAGTTTAGGTAGCGGGCAGAAGCTGTTTTTT
CDR3: CASSLGSGQKLFF

length: 16
size: -
D: TRBD1
J: TRBJ2-7
V: TRBV5-1
DNA: TGCGCCAGCAGACCTATCTTTACAGGGGGAACCTACGAGCAGTACTTC
CDR3: CASRPIFTGGTYEQYF

length: 16
size: -
D: TRBD1
J: TRBJ2-2
V: TRBV19
DNA: TGTGCCAGTAGTTCTCGGACAGGGACGAACACCGGGGAGCTGTTTTTT
CDR3: CASSSRTGTNTGELFF

length: 13
size: -
D: -
J: TRBJ2-5
V: TRBV20-1
DNA: TGCAGTGCGAACCCCCCTAGTAGCGAGACCCAGTACTTC
CDR3: CSANPPSSETQYF

length: 16
size: many
D: -
J: TRBJ1-2
V: TRBV24-1
DNA: TGTGCCACGTCGCAGGCAATTGGGGTCGACGACTATGGCTACACCTTC
CDR3: CATSQAIGVDDYGYTF

length: 15
size: -
D: TRBD1
J: TRBJ2-7
V: TRBV12-3/TRBV12-4
DNA: TGTGCCAGCAGTTGGGGGACAGGAACATTCTACGAGCAGTACTTC
CDR3: CASSWGTGTFYEQYF

length: 18
size: many
D: TRBD2
J: TRBJ2-3
V: TRBV4-3
DNA: TGCGCCAGCAGCCACGTTTGGACTAGCGGGAGGAGCACAGATACGCAGTATTTT
CDR3: CASSHVWTSGRSTDTQYF

length: 12
size: few
D: -
J: TRBJ2-5
V: TRBV5-1
DNA: TGCGCCAGCAGCTTGGAAGGCGAGACCCAGTACTTC
CDR3: CASSLEGETQYF

length: 17
size: -
D: TRBD1
J: TRBJ2-5
V: TRBV6-6
DNA: TGTGCCAGCAGATCCACCACCGGCCAGGGGGCACGGGAGACCCAGTACTTC
CDR3: CASRSTTGQGARETQYF

length: 15
size: few
D: -
J: TRBJ2-3
V: TRBV6-5
DNA: TGTGCCAGCAGTTACTCAAGGCAGGGGTCAGATACGCAGTATTTT
CDR3: CASSYSRQGSDTQYF

length: 17
size: -
D: -
J: TRBJ1-1
V: TRBV3-1
DNA: TGTGCCAGCAGCCGCCTCCCGACAGGCCTGACGAACACTGAAGCTTTCTTT
CDR3: CASSRLPTGLTNTEAFF

length: 14
size: few
D: -
J: TRBJ1-1
V: TRBV28
DNA: TGTGCCAGCAGGGGAGGTGGAGGGGGGGGAGAAGCTTTCTTT
CDR3: CASRGGGGGGEAFF

length: 12
size: -
D: -
J: TRBJ2-3
V: TRBV20-1
DNA: TGCAGTTCTACTTGCGTTACAGATACGCAGTATTTT
CDR3: CSSTCVTDTQYF

length: 15
size: many
D: -
J: TRBJ2-2
V: TRBV9
DNA: TGTGCCAGCAGCGCAGCGGCTTGGAACACCGGGGAGCTGTTTTTT
CDR3: CASSAAAWNTGELFF

length: 15
size: -
D: -
J: TRBJ1-1
V: TRBV6-5
DNA: TGTGCCAGCAGCCCGGGGATCGGTTTTAACACTGAAGCTTTCTTT
CDR3: CASSPGIGFNTEAFF

length: 15
size: -
D: TRBD1
J: TRBJ2-3
V: TRBV7-2
DNA: TGTGCCAGCAGCACCAGGGACAGGGGGGCCGATACGCAGTATTTT
CDR3: CASSTRDRGADTQYF

length: 13
size: few
D: -
J: TRBJ2-7
V: TRBV3-1
DNA: TGTGCCAGCAGCCAAGAGGGACCGTACGAGCAGTACTTC
CDR3: CASSQEGPYEQYF

length: 13
size: few
D: -
J: TRBJ1-3
V: TRBV4-2
DNA: TGTGCCAGCAGCCAGGGCCGCGAAAACACCATATATTTT
CDR3: CASSQGRENTIYF

length: 14
size: few
D: -
J: TRBJ2-3
V: TRBV18
DNA: TGTGCCAGCTCACCACCGGAGGCCACAGATACGCAGTATTTT
CDR3: CASSPPEATDTQYF

length: 15
size: -
D: TRBD1
J: TRBJ1-1
V: TRBV20-1
DNA: TGCAGTGCCATTCCGGGACAGGGATTGAACACTGAAGCTTTCTTT
CDR3: CSAIPGQGLNTEAFF

length: 15
size: few
D: -
J: TRBJ1-4
V: TRBV11-2
DNA: TGTGCCAGCAGCTTAAACGGAGCGGCTAATGAAAAACTGTTTTTT
CDR3: CASSLNGAANEKLFF

length: 11
size: few
D: -
J: TRBJ1-4
V: TRBV28
DNA: TGTGCCAGCGGGCCCAGTGAAAAACTGTTTTTT
CDR3: CASGPSEKLFF

length: 15
size: -
D: -
J: TRBJ1-3
V: TRBV10-2
DNA: TGCGCCAGCAGTGAAAGAGGGGAAGGTGGAAACACCATATATTTT
CDR3: CASSERGEGGNTIYF

length: 13
size: few
D: -
J: TRBJ2-3
V: TRBV9
DNA: TGTGCCAGCAGCGTAGCGGCGGCAGATACGCAGTATTTT
CDR3: CASSVAAADTQYF

length: 12
size: -
D: -
J: TRBJ2-1
V: TRBV7-9
DNA: TGTGCCAGCAGCCTATACAACAATGAGCAGTTCTTC
CDR3: CASSLYNNEQFF

length: 14
size: -
D: -
J: TRBJ2-6
V: TRBV20-1
DNA: TGCAGTGCCAACTACATCTCTGGGGCCAACGTCCTGACTTTC
CDR3: CSANYISGANVLTF

length: 17
size: few
D: -
J: TRBJ2-7
V: TRBV14
DNA: TGTGCCAGCAGCCAATCCAGCCCTACCAGGCCCACCTACGAGCAGTACTTC
CDR3: CASSQSSPTRPTYEQYF

length: 14
size: -
D: TRBD1
J: TRBJ2-1
V: TRBV12-3/TRBV12-4
DNA: TGTGCCAGCAGTTTAAGGACAGGGTCCAATGAGCAGTTCTTC
CDR3: CASSLRTGSNEQFF

length: 18
size: -
D: TRBD2
J: TRBJ2-1
V: TRBV12-3/TRBV12-4
DNA: TGTGCCAGCAGTTTAGCGCGGGGGGCTAGCGGGGCGAGCTATGAGCAGTTCTTC
CDR3: CASSLARGASGASYEQFF

length: 14
size: -
D: TRBD1
J: TRBJ2-7
V: TRBV28
DNA: TGTGCCAGCAGCCCTGGGACAGAAGAATACGAGCAGTACTTC
CDR3: CASSPGTEEYEQYF